The rows below give T cell receptor beta chains drawn from one sample of a study of human T cells and chemical hapten exposure. In TCRdb, the RACE reads were re-called with MiXCR into one record per CDR3 protein. Of some 380,000 distinct CDR3 sequences listed, more than 4.5% were seen once; the top ten hold approximately 2.3%. Sequencing was performed on whole blood, taken in connection with sensitization to the hapten diphenylcyclopropenone (DPC). All receptors derive from a woman in her forties or fifties with alopecia areata. Some clones in this sample may be carry-over from other donors' samples. CDR3s include the opening cysteine and the closing phenylalanine or tryptophan. D genes are given only for firm matches. Size is omitted from some rows. Given values are once, few, many or a class for expanded clones.

TRBV20-1	TRBD2	TRBJ2-7	-	CSAETGGGPYEQYF	TGCAGTGCCGAGACGGGGGGAGGGCCCTACGAGCAGTACTTC
TRBV30	-	TRBJ1-3	-	CAWSRRRSSGNTIYF	TGTGCCTGGAGTAGGAGGAGAAGCTCTGGAAACACCATATATTTT
TRBV29-1	-	TRBJ1-5	-	CSVVWGSNQPQHF	TGCAGCGTTGTCTGGGGGTCTAATCAGCCCCAGCATTTT
TRBV24-1	-	TRBJ1-5	many	CATSDGNQPQHF	TGTGCCACCAGTGATGGGAATCAGCCCCAGCATTTT
TRBV5-1	TRBD1	TRBJ2-3	few	CASSSSGTDLGGDTQYF	TGCGCCAGCAGCTCCTCCGGGACAGATCTAGGGGGAGATACGCAGTATTTT
TRBV25-1	-	TRBJ1-1	-	CASSEPGGKNTEAFF	TGTGCCAGCAGTGAACCGGGAGGGAAGAACACTGAAGCTTTCTTT
TRBV7-2	-	TRBJ1-1	many	CASSLLGGRLRTEAFF	TGTGCCAGCAGCTTACTCGGGGGCCGGTTACGCACTGAAGCTTTCTTT
TRBV9	-	TRBJ2-5	many	CASTGRDEGETQYF	TGTGCCAGTACCGGACGAGACGAAGGAGAGACCCAGTACTTC
TRBV13	-	TRBJ2-7	many	CASSLVRLASKSYEQYF	TGTGCCAGCAGCCTAGTACGGTTAGCGAGTAAGTCCTACGAGCAGTACTTC
TRBV18	TRBD2	TRBJ2-4	-	CASSPPPSGYGRGIQYF	TGTGCCAGCTCACCCCCCCCCAGCGGTTACGGGAGGGGCATTCAGTACTTC
TRBV28	-	TRBJ1-5	few	CVRMQVQPQHF	TGTGTACGCATGCAGGTTCAGCCCCAGCATTTT
TRBV11-2	-	TRBJ1-5	-	CASSTNGQGANQPQHF	TGTGCCAGCAGCACGAATGGTCAGGGCGCCAATCAGCCCCAGCATTTT
TRBV29-1	TRBD1	TRBJ1-2	many	CSAQTGSSSYTF	TGCAGCGCCCAGACAGGGAGTAGTAGCTACACCTTC
TRBV29-1	TRBD1	TRBJ2-1	many	CSVSYQGVNEQFF	TGCAGCGTTTCCTATCAGGGGGTGAATGAGCAGTTCTTC
TRBV11-2	-	TRBJ2-2	many	CASSLQGYTGELFF	TGTGCCAGCAGCTTGCAGGGATACACCGGGGAGCTGTTTTTT
TRBV4-1	TRBD1	TRBJ1-2	few	CASSQPLRGRDYGYTF	TGCGCCAGCAGCCAGCCCTTGAGGGGGCGCGACTATGGCTACACCTTC
TRBV12-3/TRBV12-4	TRBD2	TRBJ2-3	-	CASSLTSGRQDTQYF	TGTGCCAGCAGTTTAACTAGCGGGAGACAAGATACGCAGTATTTT
TRBV6-5	TRBD1	TRBJ1-3	many	CASGGTGSGNTIYF	TGTGCCTCCGGCGGGACAGGGAGTGGAAACACCATATATTTT
TRBV28	-	TRBJ1-2	many	CASRGDSIFNYGYTF	TGTGCCAGCAGGGGGGACTCCATCTTTAACTATGGCTACACCTTC
TRBV29-1	-	TRBJ1-1	-	CSAGERADTEAFF	TGCAGCGCCGGGGAAAGGGCGGACACTGAAGCTTTCTTT
TRBV7-3	-	TRBJ1-2	few	CASSSQGVDYTF	TGTGCCAGCAGCTCCCAGGGAGTAGACTACACCTTC
TRBV28	-	TRBJ1-1	many	CASSRGEAFF	TGTGCCAGCAGCAGGGGTGAAGCTTTCTTT
TRBV19	TRBD2	TRBJ2-1	-	CASHSGTNDEQFF	TGTGCCAGCCACTCCGGGACTAACGATGAGCAGTTCTTC
TRBV5-1	-	TRBJ2-3	-	CASSRRETDTQYF	TGCGCCAGCAGCAGACGGGAGACAGATACGCAGTATTTT
TRBV12-2	-	TRBJ1-5	many	CASRSPGQYNQPQHF	TGTGCAAGTCGCTCCCCTGGACAGTACAATCAGCCCCAGCATTTT
TRBV20-1	-	TRBJ2-7	few	CSAPRQTEQYF	TGCAGTGCCCCTCGACAGACCGAGCAGTACTTC
TRBV29-1	-	TRBJ2-5	many	CSADLQGPETQYF	TGCAGCGCAGATTTACAGGGCCCAGAGACCCAGTACTTC
TRBV10-3	-	TRBJ1-3	many	CAISPGGARGNTIYF	TGTGCCATCAGCCCGGGAGGAGCTCGGGGCAACACCATATATTTT
TRBV7-9	-	TRBJ2-4	few	CASSEGVGSKNIQYF	TGTGCCAGCAGCGAGGGGGTTGGGAGCAAAAACATTCAGTACTTC
TRBV7-2	-	TRBJ2-4	many	CASRRTEGHSIQYF	TGTGCCAGCAGGCGGACAGAAGGGCATAGCATTCAGTACTTC
TRBV10-3	TRBD2	TRBJ2-2	-	CAIAPGGGMSTGELFF	TGTGCCATCGCCCCGGGAGGCGGGATGAGCACCGGGGAGCTGTTTTTT
TRBV6-2/TRBV6-3	-	TRBJ2-5	-	CASSPVMAGETQYF	TGTGCCAGCAGCCCCGTCATGGCGGGGGAGACCCAGTACTTC
TRBV6-6	-	TRBJ1-5	few	CASAGPNSNQPQHF	TGTGCCAGCGCGGGTCCCAATAGCAATCAGCCCCAGCATTTT
TRBV29-1	TRBD1	TRBJ2-7	many	CSVEGQGQYEQYF	TGCAGCGTTGAAGGACAGGGGCAGTACGAGCAGTACTTC
TRBV20-1	TRBD1	TRBJ2-7	many	CSATGTGDFSYEQYF	TGCAGTGCCACCGGGACAGGGGATTTCTCCTACGAGCAGTACTTC
TRBV9	-	TRBJ1-1	few	CASSEEWKLTANTEAFF	TGTGCCAGCAGCGAGGAATGGAAACTGACAGCGAACACTGAAGCTTTCTTT